These 16 T cell receptor beta chains were sequenced from one sample in a study of blood T cell repertoires in COVID-19. The repertoire was sequenced with immunoSEQ multiplex PCR; TCRdb's copy has only in-frame clones and lacks some. The sample includes about 130,000 clones, around 89% of them seen just once. The sample comprised peripheral blood. These receptors were collected from a man aged 55 to 70 with COVID-19, enrolled during active disease.

J is TRBJ2-7 and V is TRBV9; possibly TRBD2 for D (5 bases). The germline V gene has CDR1 SGDLS and CDR2 YYNGEE. Trimming removed 2 bases from V and 0 bases from J, with 9 bases in between. The CDR3 covers 14 residues. CDR3 amino acids: CASSVQGSSYEQYF. The CDR3 nucleotides read TGTGCCAGCAGCGTTCAAGGGAGCTCCTACGAGCAGTACTTC. Combining the CDR3 with reference TRBV9 and TRBJ2-7 gives the whole variable domain DSGVTQTPKHLITATGQRVTLRCSPRSGDLSVYWYQQSLDQGLQFLIQYYNGEERAKGNILERFSAQQFPDLHSELNLSSLELGDSALYFCASSVQGSSYEQYFGPGTRLTVT.

This clone occurred a few times. This chain uses TRBV5-4 with TRBJ1-2; no firm D call. Germline V gene data show CDR1 as SGHNT and CDR2 as YYREEE (reference sequence). V shed 0 bases and J shed 8 bases, with 11 bases lying between them. The CDR3 is made up of 13 amino acids. The CDR3 region is CASSLDPVGGYTF. Written as DNA, the CDR3 is TGTGCCAGCAGCTTGGATCCCGTCGGGGGCTACACCTTC.

The CDR3, as DNA: TGTGCCAGTCGCGAGGTGAATCAGCCCCAGCATTTT. It yields the protein CASREVNQPQHF. The chain is built from TRBV19 and TRBJ1-5; D unresolved. CDR1 and CDR2 (germline): LNHDA, SQIVND (reference sequence). Trimming stripped 8 bases from V and 4 bases from J, with 9 bases between. CDR3 length equals 12 residues.

V usage is TRBV6-1 and J usage is TRBJ2-7; 7 positions agree with TRBD1. The CDR3 has 16 amino acids. Germline-derived CDR1 and CDR2 are MNHNS and SASEGT. The V gene end was trimmed by 3 bases and the J gene end by 0 bases; junction bases not matched to a gene: 8. CDR3 residues: CASSERTGSTSYEQYF. In DNA, the CDR3 is TGTGCCAGCAGTGAGAGGACAGGTTCGACCTCCTACGAGCAGTACTTC.

The chain is built from TRBV7-8 and TRBJ1-3, with TRBD1 matching over 8 bases. Trimming at V came to 4 bases and at J to 0 bases, leaving 2 bases not matched to a gene. Germline CDR1 reads SGHVS; CDR2 reads FQNEAQ. This CDR3 has 15 amino acids. Here the CDR3 reads CASSSGQGSGNTIYF. In DNA, the CDR3 is TGTGCCAGCAGCTCTGGACAGGGCTCTGGAAACACCATATATTTT.

In regard to this clone: Additional DNA sequences in this sample encode the identical CDR3. The chain carries TRBV7-3 and TRBJ1-6, with a weak D call TRBD1 (5 bases). This CDR3 spans 14 amino acids. Trimming took 3 bases from V and 6 from J, leaving 9 bases between them. Per germline, CDR1 SGHTA and CDR2 FQGTGA. CDR3 protein: CASSLGQLNSPLHF. CDR3 DNA sequence: TGTGCCAGCAGCTTGGGGCAACTTAATTCACCCCTCCACTTT.

This chain joins TRBV9 and TRBJ1-4; 7 bases agree with TRBD1. After removal of 6 bases from V and 4 bases from J, the junction contained 9 bases not matched to a gene. This CDR3 spans 15 amino acids. CDR1 SGDLS and CDR2 YYNGEE come from the germline V gene. The CDR3 here is CASTQGGSRNEKLFF. The CDR3 DNA reads TGTGCCAGCACCCAGGGGGGATCCCGTAATGAAAAACTGTTTTTT.

This clone has a handful of counts. The chain joins TRBV7-2 to TRBJ2-7; 11 bases fit TRBD2. Germline CDR1 reads SGHTA; CDR2 reads FQGNSA. V trimming: 4 bases; J trimming: 7 bases; junction bases outside the gene matches: 9. The CDR3 has 15 amino acids. The CDR3 here is CASSSLAGGLGEQYF. Here the CDR3 DNA reads TGTGCCAGCAGCTCCTTAGCGGGGGGGCTTGGAGAGCAGTACTTC.

V is TRBV9 and J is TRBJ1-3, with TRBD1 as a possible D gene (6 bases). The V gene's germline CDR1 is SGDLS and CDR2 YYNGEE. V was clipped by 4 bases and J by 4 bases, with 15 bases between them. The CDR3 sequence is 15 residues long. Written as DNA, the CDR3 is TGTGCCAGCAGCCAACAGGGAAGGGGGGGAAACACCATATATTTT. Its translation is CASSQQGRGGNTIYF.

The DNA of the CDR3 is TGTGCCAGCAGAAAAGGACAGGGGCCATCACCCCTCCACTTT. This encodes CASRKGQGPSPLHF. The chain is built from TRBV7-8 and TRBJ1-6; 9 bases match TRBD1. CDR1 and CDR2 (germline): SGHVS, FQNEAQ. Germline trimming cut 6 bases from V and 10 bases from J; bases unmatched to any gene: 7. The CDR3 is made up of 14 amino acids.

The chain links TRBV7-3 to TRBJ1-2; the match to TRBD1 covers 7 bases. The CDR3 has 14 residues. CDR1 SGHTA and CDR2 FQGTGA come from the germline V gene. Trimming took 5 bases from V and 8 from J; bases not matched to a gene: 11. This CDR3 reads CASSPSGQAFGYTF. CDR3 DNA sequence: TGTGCCAGCAGCCCCTCAGGACAGGCCTTCGGCTACACCTTC.

The chain is built from TRBV21-1 and TRBJ1-2. TRBV21-1 is a known pseudogene. The CDR3 length is 21 residues. CDR3 residues: CASSKEGGVGNTILPNYGYTF. As DNA, the CDR3 is TGTGCCAGCAGCAAAGAAGGGGGGGTTGGGAACACTATTTTACCTAACTATGGCTACACCTTC.

The chain couples TRBV11-1 to TRBJ2-3; 8 bases line up with TRBD2. CDR1 is SGHAT, CDR2 FQDESV, per germline (reference sequence). Unmatched junction bases numbered 5, after V lost 2 bases and J lost 1 base. CDR3 length equals 16 residues. The DNA of the CDR3 is TGTGCCAGCAGCTTATGGGGACTAGTAGGCACAGATACGCAGTATTTT. This gives the protein CASSLWGLVGTDTQYF.

The chain links TRBV10-3 to TRBJ2-3; 13 bases are shared with TRBD2. V shed 10 bases and J 4 bases; nucleotides not matched to a gene: 8. Germline V CDR1 and CDR2: ENHRY, SYGVKD. This CDR3 is 15 amino acids long. The CDR3 nucleotides are TGTGCCACCGGGACTAGCGGGGAGTCGGCAGATACGCAGTATTTT. Residues: CATGTSGESADTQYF.

The chain has TRBV11-2 and TRBJ1-1; possibly TRBD1 for D (5 bases). V was clipped by 4 bases and J by 8 bases, with 11 bases between them. Germline V gene data show CDR1 as SGHAT and CDR2 as FQNNGV. CDR3 length equals 12 residues. CDR3 in amino acids: CASSSPPGEAFF. CDR3 bases: TGTGCCAGCAGCTCCCCACCAGGGGAAGCTTTCTTT.

In this sample, this clone turned up once. The J gene is TRBJ1-4, the V gene TRBV7-9, with TRBD1 matching over 7 bases. Looked up from germline, CDR1 is SEHNR and CDR2 is FQNEAQ (reference sequence). The CDR3 loop spans 14 amino acids. The V gene end was trimmed by 5 bases and the J gene end by 6 bases; junction bases not matched to a gene: 6. The CDR3 DNA follows: TGTGCCAGCAGCCGCGACAGGGTGGATGAAAAACTGTTTTTT. This encodes CASSRDRVDEKLFF. The full variable domain, in which reference TRBV7-9 and TRBJ1-4 provide the parts outside the CDR3, is DTGVSQNPRHKITKRGQNVTFRCDPISEHNRLYWYRQTLGQGPEFLTYFQNEAQLEKSRLLSDRFSAERPKGSFSTLEIQRTEQGDSAMYLCASSRDRVDEKLFFGSGTQLSVL.